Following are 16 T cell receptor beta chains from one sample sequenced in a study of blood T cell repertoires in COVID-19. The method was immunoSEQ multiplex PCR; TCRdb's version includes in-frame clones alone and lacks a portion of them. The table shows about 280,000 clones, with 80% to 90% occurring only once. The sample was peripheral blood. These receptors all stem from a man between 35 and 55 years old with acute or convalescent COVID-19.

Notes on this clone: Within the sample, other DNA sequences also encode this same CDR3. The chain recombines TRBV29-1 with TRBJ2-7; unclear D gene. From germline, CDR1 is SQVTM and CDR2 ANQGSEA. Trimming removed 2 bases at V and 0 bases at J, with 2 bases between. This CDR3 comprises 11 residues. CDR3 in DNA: TGCAGCGTTGAACGCTCCTACGAGCAGTACTTC. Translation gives CSVERSYEQYF.

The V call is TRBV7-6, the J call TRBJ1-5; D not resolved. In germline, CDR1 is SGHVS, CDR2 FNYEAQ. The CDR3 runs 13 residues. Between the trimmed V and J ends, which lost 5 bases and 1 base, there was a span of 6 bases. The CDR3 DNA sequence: TGTGCCAGCAGCCGGAGCAGCAATCAGCCCCAGCATTTT. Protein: CASSRSSNQPQHF. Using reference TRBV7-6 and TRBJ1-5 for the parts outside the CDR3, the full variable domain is GAGVSQSPRYKVTKRGQDVALRCDPISGHVSLYWYRQALGQGPEFLTYFNYEAQQDKSGLPNDRFSAERPEGSISTLTIQRTEQRDSAMYRCASSRSSNQPQHFGDGTRLSIL.

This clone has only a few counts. The CDR3 loop reads CASSPHSGGTGTSARELFF. The DNA of the CDR3 is TGTGCCAGCAGCCCCCATAGCGGGGGGACAGGCACCTCGGCGCGGGAGCTGTTTTTT. The V and J genes are TRBV14 and TRBJ2-2; TRBD2 aligns across 10 bases. Germline CDR1 reads SGHDN; CDR2 reads FVKESK. CDR3 length: 19 residues. V trimming: 4 bases; J trimming: 9 bases; junction bases outside the gene matches: 20.

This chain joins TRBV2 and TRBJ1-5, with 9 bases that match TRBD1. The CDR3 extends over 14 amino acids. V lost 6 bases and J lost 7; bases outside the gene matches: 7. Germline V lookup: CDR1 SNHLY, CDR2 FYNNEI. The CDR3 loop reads CASRATGGEQPQHF. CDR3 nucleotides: TGTGCCAGCAGGGCGACAGGGGGGGAACAGCCCCAGCATTTT.

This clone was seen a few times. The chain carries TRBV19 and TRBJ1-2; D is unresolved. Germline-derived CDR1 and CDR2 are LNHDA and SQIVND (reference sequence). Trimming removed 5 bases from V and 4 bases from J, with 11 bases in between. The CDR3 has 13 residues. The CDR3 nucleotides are TGTGCCAGTAGTCCCCACGGAGGCTATGGCTACACCTTC. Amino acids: CASSPHGGYGYTF.

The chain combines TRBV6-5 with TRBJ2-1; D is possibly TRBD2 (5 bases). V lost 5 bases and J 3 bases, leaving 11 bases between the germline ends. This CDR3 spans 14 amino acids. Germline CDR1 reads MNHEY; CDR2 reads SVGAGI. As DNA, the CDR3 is TGTGCCAGCAGTCGGGGTGGCGTCTACAATGAGCAGTTCTTC. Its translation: CASSRGGVYNEQFF.

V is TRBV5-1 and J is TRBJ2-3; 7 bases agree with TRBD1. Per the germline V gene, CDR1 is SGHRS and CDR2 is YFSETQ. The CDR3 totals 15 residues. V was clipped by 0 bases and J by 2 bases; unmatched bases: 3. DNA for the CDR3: TGCGCCAGCAGCTTGGGGGGACAGACCACAGATACGCAGTATTTT. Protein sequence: CASSLGGQTTDTQYF.

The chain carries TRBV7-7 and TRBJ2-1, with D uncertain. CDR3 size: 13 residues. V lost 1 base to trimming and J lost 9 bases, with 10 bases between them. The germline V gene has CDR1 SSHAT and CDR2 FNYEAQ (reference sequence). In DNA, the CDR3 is TGTGCCAGCAGCTTAGAGAGGCAAACTGAGCAGTTCTTC. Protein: CASSLERQTEQFF.

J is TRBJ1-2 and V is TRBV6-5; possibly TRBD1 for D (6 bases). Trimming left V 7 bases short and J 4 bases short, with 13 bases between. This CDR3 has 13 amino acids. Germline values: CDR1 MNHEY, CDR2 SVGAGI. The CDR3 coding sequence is TGTGCCAGCATTCCTACAGGGTCCTATGGCTACACCTTC. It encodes CASIPTGSYGYTF.

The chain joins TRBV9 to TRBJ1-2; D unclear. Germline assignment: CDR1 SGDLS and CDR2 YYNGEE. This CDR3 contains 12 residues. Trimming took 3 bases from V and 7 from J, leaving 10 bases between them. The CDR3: CASSASRGGYTF. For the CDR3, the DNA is TGTGCCAGCAGCGCGAGTCGGGGTGGCTACACCTTC.

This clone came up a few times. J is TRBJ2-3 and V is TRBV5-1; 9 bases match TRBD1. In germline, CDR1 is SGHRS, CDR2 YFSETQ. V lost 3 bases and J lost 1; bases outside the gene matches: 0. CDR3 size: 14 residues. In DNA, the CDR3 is TGCGCCAGCAGCTGGGACAGGGGCACAGATACGCAGTATTTT. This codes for CASSWDRGTDTQYF.

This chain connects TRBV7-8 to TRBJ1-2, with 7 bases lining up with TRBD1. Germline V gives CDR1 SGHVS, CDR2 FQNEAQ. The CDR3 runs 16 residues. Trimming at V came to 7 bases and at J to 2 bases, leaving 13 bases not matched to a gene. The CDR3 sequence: CASTNHRGGRNYGYTF. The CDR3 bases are TGTGCCAGCACAAACCACAGGGGCGGAAGAAACTATGGCTACACCTTC. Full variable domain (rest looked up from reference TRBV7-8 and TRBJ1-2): GAGVSQSPRYKVAKRGQDVALRCDPISGHVSLFWYQQALGQGPEFLTYFQNEAQLDKSGLPSDRFFAERPEGSVSTLKIQRTQQEDSAVYLCASTNHRGGRNYGYTFGSGTRLTVV.

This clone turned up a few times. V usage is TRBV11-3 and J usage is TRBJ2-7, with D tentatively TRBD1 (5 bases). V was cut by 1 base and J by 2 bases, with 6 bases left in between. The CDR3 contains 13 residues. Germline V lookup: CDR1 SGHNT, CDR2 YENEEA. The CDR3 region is CASSLGQTYEQYF. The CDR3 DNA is TGTGCCAGCAGCTTAGGACAGACCTACGAGCAGTACTTC.

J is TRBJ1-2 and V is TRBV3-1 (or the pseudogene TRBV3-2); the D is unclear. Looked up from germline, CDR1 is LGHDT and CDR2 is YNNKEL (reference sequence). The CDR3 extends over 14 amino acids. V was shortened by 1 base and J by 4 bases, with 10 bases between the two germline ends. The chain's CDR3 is CASSQASGFYGYTF. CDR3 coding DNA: TGTGCCAGCAGCCAAGCAAGCGGGTTCTATGGCTACACCTTC.

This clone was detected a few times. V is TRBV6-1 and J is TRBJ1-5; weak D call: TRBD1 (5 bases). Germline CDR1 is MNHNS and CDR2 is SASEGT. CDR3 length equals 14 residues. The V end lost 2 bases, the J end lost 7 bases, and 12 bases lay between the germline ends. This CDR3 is CASSEKGLRQPQHF. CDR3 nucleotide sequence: TGTGCCAGCAGTGAAAAGGGGTTAAGACAGCCCCAGCATTTT.

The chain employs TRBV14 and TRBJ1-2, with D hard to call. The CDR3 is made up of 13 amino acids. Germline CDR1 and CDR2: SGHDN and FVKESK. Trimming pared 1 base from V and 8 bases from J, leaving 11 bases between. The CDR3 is CASSQVPGRGYTF. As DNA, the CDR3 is TGTGCCAGCAGCCAAGTCCCAGGAAGAGGCTACACCTTC.